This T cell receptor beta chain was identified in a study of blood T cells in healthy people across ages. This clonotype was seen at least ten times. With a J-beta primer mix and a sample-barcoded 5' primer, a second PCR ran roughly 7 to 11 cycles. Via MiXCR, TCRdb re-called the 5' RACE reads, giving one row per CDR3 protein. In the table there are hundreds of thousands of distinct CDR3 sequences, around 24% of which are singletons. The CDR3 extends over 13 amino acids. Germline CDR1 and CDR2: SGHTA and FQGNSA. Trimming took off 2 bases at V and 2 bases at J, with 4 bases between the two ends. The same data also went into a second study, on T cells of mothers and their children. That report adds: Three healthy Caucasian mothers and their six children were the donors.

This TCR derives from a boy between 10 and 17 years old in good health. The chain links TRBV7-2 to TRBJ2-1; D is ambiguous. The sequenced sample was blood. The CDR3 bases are TGTGCCAGCAGCTTACGCCCCTACAATGAGCAGTTCTTC. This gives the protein CASSLRPYNEQFF.